The T cell receptor beta chain under discussion was sequenced for a study of identical twins. Study outcomes and limitations: Where out-of-frame alpha sequences were twin-shared, they showed excess low generation probability. For zero-insertion analyses, partial confounding could come from invariant MAIT and iNKT cells.

CDR1 and CDR2 (germline): SGHTA, FQGNSA. V dropped 6 bases and J dropped 4; count of bases not matched to a gene: 14. There are 16 residues in the CDR3. The sample holds a few counts of this clonotype. Its antigen remains unidentified. TCRdb analysed the 5' RACE reads with MiXCR anew, one entry per CDR3 protein. The sample records some 790,000 distinct CDR3 sequences, 15% to 20% being singletons. The sample was also reused in another study, on T cells expressing NK-cell markers. Per that study: Sorted CD3+CD56+NKG2C+, CD3+CD56+NKG2C- and CD3+CD56-NKG2C+ T cells supplied TCR beta repertoires. These clonotypes additionally ranked first within the CD3+CD56-NKG2C+ fraction of a handful of donors.

This rearrangement joins TRBV7-2 to TRBJ2-7, with 8 positions matching TRBD2. Sequencing was performed on PBMCs. This sequence was found in a young woman in good health. The chain's CDR3 is CASSPSGASGLYEQYF. The CDR3 DNA follows: TGTGCCAGCAGTCCCTCGGGGGCTAGCGGGTTGTACGAGCAGTACTTC.